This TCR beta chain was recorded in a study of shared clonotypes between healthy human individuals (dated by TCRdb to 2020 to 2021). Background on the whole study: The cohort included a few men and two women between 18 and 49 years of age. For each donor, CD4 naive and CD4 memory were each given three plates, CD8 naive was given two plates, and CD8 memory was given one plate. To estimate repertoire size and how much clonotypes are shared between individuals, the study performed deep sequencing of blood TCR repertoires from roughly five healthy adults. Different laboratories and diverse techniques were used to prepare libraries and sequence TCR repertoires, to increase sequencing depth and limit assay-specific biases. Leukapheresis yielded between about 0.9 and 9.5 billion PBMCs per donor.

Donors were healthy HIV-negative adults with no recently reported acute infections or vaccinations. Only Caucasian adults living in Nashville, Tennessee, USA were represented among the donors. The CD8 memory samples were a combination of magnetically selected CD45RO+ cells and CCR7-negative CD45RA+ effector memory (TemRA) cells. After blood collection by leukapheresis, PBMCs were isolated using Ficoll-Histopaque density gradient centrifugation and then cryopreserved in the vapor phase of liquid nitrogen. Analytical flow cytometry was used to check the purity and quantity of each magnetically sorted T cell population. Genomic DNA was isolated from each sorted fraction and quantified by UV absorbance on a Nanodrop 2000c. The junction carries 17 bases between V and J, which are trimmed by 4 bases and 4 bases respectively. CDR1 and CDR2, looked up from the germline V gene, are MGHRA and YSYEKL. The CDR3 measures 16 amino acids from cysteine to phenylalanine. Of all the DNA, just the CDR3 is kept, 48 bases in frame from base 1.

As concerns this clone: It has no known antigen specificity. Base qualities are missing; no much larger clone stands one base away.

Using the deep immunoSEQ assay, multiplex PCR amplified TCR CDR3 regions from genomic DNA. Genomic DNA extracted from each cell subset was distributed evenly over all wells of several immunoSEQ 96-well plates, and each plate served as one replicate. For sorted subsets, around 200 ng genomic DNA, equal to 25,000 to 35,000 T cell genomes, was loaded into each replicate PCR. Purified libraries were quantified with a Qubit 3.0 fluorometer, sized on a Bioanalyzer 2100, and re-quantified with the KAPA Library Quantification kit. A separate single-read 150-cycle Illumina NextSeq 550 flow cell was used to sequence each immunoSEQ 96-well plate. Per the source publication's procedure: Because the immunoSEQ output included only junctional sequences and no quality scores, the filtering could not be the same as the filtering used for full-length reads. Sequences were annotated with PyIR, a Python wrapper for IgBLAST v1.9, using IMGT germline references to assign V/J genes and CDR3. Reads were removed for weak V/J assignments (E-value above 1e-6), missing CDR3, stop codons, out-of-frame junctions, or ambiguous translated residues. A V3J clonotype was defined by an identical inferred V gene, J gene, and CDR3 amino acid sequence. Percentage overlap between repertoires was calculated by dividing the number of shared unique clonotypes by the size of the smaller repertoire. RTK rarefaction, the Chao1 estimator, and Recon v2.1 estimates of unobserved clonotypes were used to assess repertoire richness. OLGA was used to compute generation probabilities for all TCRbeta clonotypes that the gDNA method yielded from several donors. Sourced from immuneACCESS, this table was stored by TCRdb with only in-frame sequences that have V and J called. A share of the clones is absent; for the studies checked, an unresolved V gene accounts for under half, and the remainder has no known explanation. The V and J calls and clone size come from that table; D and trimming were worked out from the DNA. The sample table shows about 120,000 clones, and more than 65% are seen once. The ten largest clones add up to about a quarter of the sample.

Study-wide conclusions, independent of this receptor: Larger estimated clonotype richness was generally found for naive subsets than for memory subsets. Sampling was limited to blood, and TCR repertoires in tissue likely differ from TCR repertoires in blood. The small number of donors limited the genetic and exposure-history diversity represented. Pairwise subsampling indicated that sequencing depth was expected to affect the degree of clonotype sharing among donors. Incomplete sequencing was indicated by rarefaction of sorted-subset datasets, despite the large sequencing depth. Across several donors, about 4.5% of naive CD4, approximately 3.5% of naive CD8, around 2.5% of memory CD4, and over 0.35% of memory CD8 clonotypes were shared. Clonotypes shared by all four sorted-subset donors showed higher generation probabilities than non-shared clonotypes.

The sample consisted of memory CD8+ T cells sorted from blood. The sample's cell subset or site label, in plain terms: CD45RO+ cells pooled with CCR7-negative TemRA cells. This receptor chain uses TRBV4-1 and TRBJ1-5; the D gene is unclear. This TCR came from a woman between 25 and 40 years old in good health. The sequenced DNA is TGCGCCAGCAGCCCTTCCTATCGACGGAGTAATCAGCCCCAGCATTTT. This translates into CASSPSYRRSNQPQHF.